This TCR beta chain derives from a study of CD8+CD57+ T cells in acquired aplastic anemia. General study results and limits: For CD8+ Simpson's diversity, patients and controls showed no significant difference. Some 27 CD8+ CDR3 sequences were shared between patients and controls.

This clonotype was observed a handful of times. Its antigen is not identified. For sequencing, patients were chosen who had shown expansion of CD8+CD57+ cells by flow cytometry. Genomic DNA acted as the template from which TCR beta VDJ combination and CDR3 sequence profiling were carried out. TCRdb reanalysed the reads using MiXCR and keeps one entry per CDR3 protein. The sample includes about half a million distinct CDR3 sequences, 25% to 40% seen only once; the top ten take under 0.95%. CDR3 length: 11 amino acids. Trimming cost V 1 base and J 10 bases, with 10 bases left between them. Germline V gene data show CDR1 as DFQATT and CDR2 as SNEGSKA (reference sequence).

This chain joins TRBV20-1 and TRBJ1-1; maybe TRBD1 (5 bases). This receptor was obtained from a human donor with aplastic anemia. The specimen was sorted CD4+, CD8+, or CD8+CD57+ T cells (not recorded which) from PBMCs. CDR3 in DNA: TGCAGTGCTAGAGGCGAGGGGCCAGCTTTCTTT. It translates to CSARGEGPAFF.